This T cell receptor beta chain was profiled in a study of shared clonotypes between healthy human individuals. Study-level information: Plates per donor: three CD4 naive, three CD4 memory, two CD8 naive, one CD8 memory. General study findings and limits: Clonotype sharing among donors was expected to depend on sequencing depth. Non-shared clonotypes had lower generation probabilities than those shared by all four donors.

Everyone who donated was a Caucasian adult who lived in Nashville, Tennessee. Generated by immunoSEQ multiplex PCR, the TCRdb table keeps only in-frame clones and is missing some. This sample has roughly 2.5 million clones; about 92% occur once, and the top ten carry roughly 0.14%. V lost 3 bases to trimming and J lost 8 bases; unmatched junction nucleotides: 6. Germline lookup yields CDR1 SGHTA and CDR2 FQGNSA. The CDR3 runs 15 residues. Concerning this clone: Its antigen is not known.

V usage is TRBV7-2 and J usage is TRBJ1-6; 8 bases map to TRBD1. Sequencing input: naive CD4+ T cells sorted from blood. Subset denoted: CD45RA+ positively selected. The TCR was taken from a man between 18 and 29 years old in good health. Here the CDR3 DNA reads TGTGCCAGCAGCTTGACAGGGGATAGGTATTCACCCCTCCACTTT. Its protein is CASSLTGDRYSPLHF. Combining the CDR3 with reference TRBV7-2 and TRBJ1-6 gives the whole variable domain GAGVSQSPSNKVTEKGKDVELRCDPISGHTALYWYRQSLGQGLEFLIYFQGNSAPDKSGLPSDRFSAERTGGSVSTLTIQRTQQEDSAVYLCASSLTGDRYSPLHFGNGTRLTVT.